This T cell receptor beta chain was observed in a study of cytomegalovirus exposure and HLA in healthy donors. In the PCR, 60 Vbeta and 13 Jbeta primers were used. The method was immunoSEQ multiplex PCR; TCRdb's version includes in-frame clones alone and lacks a portion of them. The table records 65,000 to 95,000 clones, just under 80% of them present only once. As for this clone: No antigen is known for it.

Study outcomes and limitations: For cytomegalovirus status, the classifier reportedly gave diagnoses with high specificity and sensitivity.

The length of the CDR3 is 14 residues. Trimming left V 4 bases short and J 4 bases short, with 11 bases between. CDR1 is MGHDK, CDR2 SYGVNS, per germline. The material sequenced was PBMCs. This TCR was recovered from a male donor in good health and CMV-seropositive. The chain has TRBV25-1 and TRBJ1-5, with unresolved D. The CDR3 DNA follows: TGTGCCAGCAGTGTTGCAGTAACAAATCAGCCCCAGCATTTT. Protein: CASSVAVTNQPQHF.